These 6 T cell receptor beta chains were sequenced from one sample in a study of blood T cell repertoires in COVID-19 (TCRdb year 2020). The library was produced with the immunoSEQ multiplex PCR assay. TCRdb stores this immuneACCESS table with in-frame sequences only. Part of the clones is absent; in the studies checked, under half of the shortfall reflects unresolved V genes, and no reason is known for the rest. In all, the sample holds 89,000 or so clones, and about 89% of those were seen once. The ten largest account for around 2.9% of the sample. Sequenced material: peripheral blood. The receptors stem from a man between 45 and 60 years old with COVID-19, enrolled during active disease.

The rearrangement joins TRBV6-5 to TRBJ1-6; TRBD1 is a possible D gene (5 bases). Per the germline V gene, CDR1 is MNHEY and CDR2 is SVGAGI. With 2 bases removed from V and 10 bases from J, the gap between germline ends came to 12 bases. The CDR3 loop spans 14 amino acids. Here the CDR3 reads CASSYGAGSSPLHF. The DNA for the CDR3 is TGTGCCAGCAGTTACGGGGCAGGAAGCTCACCCCTCCACTTT.

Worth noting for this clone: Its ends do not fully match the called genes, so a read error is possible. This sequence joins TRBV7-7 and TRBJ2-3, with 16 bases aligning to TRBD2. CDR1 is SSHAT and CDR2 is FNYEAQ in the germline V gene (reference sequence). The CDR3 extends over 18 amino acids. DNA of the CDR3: TGTGCTAGCAGCCCGGGACTAGCGGGGGGGCGAGCGACAGATACGCAGTATTTT. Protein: CASSPGLAGGRATDTQYF.

The CDR3 coding sequence is TGTGCCAGCAGTGATATCGGGACAGGGTTTGAGGAGACCCAGTACTTC. The encoded protein is CASSDIGTGFEETQYF. The chain couples TRBV6-1 to TRBJ2-5; TRBD1 matches at 9 bases. The V segment lost 3 bases and the J segment 5 bases; nucleotides outside the gene matches: 10. This CDR3 spans 16 amino acids. Per the germline V gene, CDR1 is MNHNS and CDR2 is SASEGT.

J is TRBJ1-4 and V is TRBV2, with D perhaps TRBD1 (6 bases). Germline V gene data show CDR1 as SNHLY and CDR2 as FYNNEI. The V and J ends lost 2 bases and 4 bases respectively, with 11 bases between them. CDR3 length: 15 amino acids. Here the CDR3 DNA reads TGTGCCAGCAGTGAACGGAGACAGGATAATGAAAAACTGTTTTTT. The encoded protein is CASSERRQDNEKLFF.

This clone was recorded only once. The CDR3 region has the DNA TGTGCCAGCAGCTCGGGAATAGGGCAAGAGACCCAGTACTTC. Translation gives CASSSGIGQETQYF. This chain links TRBV7-3 with TRBJ2-5; possible D gene TRBD2, 5 bases. Trimming removed 4 bases at V and 2 bases at J, with 11 bases between. Germline loops: CDR1 SGHTA, CDR2 FQGTGA. The CDR3 consists of 14 residues.

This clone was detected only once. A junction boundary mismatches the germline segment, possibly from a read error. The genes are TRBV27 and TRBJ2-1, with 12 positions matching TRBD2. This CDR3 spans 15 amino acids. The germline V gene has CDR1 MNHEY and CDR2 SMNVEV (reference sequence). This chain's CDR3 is CASRTLAGGYSEQFF. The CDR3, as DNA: TGTGCCAGCAGGACACTAGCGGGGGGCTACAGTGAGCAGTTCTTC.